The clone carrying this TCR beta chain came up a few times. Its specificity is not known. These data come from a study of T cell repertoires in cytomegalovirus infection. As for the study in general: Public TCR beta signatures were indicative of both CMV infection and a matching HLA type. Study outcomes and limitations: Cumulative public TCR beta family frequency identified CMV carriers with the relevant HLA. In two of eight donors, the top clonotype was HLA-C-restricted CMV-specific.

TCRdb processed the reads anew with MiXCR; each CDR3 protein has one entry. This sample yields 85,000 to 130,000 distinct CDR3 sequences, of which about 25% are seen a single time; roughly two fifths belongs to the top ten. The CDR3 sequence is 17 residues long. Germline-derived CDR1 and CDR2 are MGHRA and YSYEKL. Trimming pared 0 bases from V and 5 bases from J, leaving 19 bases between. The sequenced sample was CD8+ T cells from PBMCs. The TCR sequence derives from a human donor in good health (CMV status not recorded). Some clones in this sample may be carry-over from other donors' samples. The chain has TRBV4-1 and TRBJ1-2, with D perhaps matching TRBD1 (5 bases). CDR3 DNA: TGCGCCAGCAGCCAAGATAGTGCGGAAGGGGAGCGGTATGGCTACACCTTC. Protein product: CASSQDSAEGERYGYTF.